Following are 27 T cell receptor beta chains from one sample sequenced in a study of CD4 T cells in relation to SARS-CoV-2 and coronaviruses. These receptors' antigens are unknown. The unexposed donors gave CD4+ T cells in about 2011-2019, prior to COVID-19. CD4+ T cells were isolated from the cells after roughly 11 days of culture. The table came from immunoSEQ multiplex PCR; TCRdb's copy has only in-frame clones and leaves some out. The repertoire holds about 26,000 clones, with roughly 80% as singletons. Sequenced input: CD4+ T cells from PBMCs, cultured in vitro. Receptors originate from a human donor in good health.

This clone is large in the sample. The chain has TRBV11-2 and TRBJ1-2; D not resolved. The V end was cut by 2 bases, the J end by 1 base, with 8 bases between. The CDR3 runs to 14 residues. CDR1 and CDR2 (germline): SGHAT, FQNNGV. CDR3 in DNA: TGTGCCAGCAGCTTATCGCAGAATAACTATGGCTACACCTTC. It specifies CASSLSQNNYGYTF.

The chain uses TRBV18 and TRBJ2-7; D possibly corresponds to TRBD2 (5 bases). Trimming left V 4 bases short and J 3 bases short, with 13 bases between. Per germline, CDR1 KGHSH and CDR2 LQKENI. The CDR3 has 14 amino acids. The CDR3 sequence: CASSRPTEGYEQYF. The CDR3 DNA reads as TGTGCCAGCTCACGTCCTACAGAGGGCTACGAGCAGTACTTC.

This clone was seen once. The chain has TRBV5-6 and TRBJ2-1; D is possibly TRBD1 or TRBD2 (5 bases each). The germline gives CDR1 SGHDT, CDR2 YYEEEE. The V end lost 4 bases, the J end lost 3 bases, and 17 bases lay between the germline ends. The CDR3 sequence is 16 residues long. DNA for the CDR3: TGTGCCAGCAGCGTCACACCGAGGGGTTTCTACAATGAGCAGTTCTTC. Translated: CASSVTPRGFYNEQFF.

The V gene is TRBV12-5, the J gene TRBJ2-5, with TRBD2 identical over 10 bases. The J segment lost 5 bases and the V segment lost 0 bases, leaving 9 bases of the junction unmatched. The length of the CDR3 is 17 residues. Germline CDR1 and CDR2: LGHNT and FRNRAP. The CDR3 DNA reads TGTGCTAGTGGTTTGGTCGAGCAGCGGGAGGGGAGGGAGACCCAGTACTTC. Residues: CASGLVEQREGRETQYF.

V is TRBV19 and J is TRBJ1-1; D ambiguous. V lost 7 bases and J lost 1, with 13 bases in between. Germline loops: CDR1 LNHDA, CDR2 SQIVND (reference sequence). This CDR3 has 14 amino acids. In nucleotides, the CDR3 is TGTGCCAGTATGCGAGGCCCGGCGAACACTGAAGCTTTCTTT. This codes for CASMRGPANTEAFF.

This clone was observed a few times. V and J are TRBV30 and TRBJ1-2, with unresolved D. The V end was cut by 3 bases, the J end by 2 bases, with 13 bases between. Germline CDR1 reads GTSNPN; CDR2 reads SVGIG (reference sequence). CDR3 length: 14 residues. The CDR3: CAWRDGRTNYGYTF. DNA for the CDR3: TGTGCCTGGAGAGACGGGAGGACCAACTATGGCTACACCTTC.

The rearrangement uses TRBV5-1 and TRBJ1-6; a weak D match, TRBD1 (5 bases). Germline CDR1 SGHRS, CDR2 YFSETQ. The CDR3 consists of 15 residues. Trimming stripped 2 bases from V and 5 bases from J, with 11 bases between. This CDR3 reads CASSLDSVDNSPLHF. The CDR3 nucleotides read TGCGCCAGCAGCTTAGACAGCGTTGATAATTCACCCCTCCACTTT.

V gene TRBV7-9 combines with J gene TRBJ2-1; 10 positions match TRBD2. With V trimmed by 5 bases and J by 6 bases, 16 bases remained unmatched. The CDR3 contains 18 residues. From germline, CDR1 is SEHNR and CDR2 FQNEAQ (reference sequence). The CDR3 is CASSPRAAGGPRFNEQFF. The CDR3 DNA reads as TGTGCCAGCAGCCCCCGGGCAGCGGGAGGGCCGAGGTTCAATGAGCAGTTCTTC.

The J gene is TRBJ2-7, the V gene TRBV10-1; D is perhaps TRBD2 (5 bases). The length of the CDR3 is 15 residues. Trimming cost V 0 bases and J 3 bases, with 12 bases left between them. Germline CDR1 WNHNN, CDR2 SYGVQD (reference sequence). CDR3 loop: CASSESSGESYEQYF. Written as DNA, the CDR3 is TGCGCCAGCAGTGAGTCCTCCGGGGAAAGCTACGAGCAGTACTTC.

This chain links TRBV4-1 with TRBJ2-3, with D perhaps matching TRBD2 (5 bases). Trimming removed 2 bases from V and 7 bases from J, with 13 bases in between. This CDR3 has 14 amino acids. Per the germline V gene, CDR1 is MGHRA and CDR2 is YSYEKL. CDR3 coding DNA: TGCGCCAGCAGCCAACCCCTAGCCCGACATACGCAGTATTTT. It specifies CASSQPLARHTQYF.

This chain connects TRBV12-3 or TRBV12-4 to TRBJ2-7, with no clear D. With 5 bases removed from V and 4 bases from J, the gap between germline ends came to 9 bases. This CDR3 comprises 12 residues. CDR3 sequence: CASSPLGYEQYF. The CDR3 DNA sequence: TGTGCCAGCAGTCCTCTAGGTTACGAGCAGTACTTC.

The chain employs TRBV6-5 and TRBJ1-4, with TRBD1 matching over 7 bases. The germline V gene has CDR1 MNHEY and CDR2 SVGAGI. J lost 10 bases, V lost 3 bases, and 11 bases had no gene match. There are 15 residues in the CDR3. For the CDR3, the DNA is TGTGCCAGCAGTTATCTGACAGGGAGCGGTGGAAAACTGTTTTTT. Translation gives CASSYLTGSGGKLFF.

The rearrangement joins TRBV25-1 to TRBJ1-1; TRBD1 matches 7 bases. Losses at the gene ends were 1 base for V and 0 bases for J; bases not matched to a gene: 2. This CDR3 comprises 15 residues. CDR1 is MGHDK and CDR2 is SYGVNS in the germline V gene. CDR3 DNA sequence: TGTGCCAGCAGTGAATGGGGACAGATGAACACTGAAGCTTTCTTT. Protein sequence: CASSEWGQMNTEAFF.

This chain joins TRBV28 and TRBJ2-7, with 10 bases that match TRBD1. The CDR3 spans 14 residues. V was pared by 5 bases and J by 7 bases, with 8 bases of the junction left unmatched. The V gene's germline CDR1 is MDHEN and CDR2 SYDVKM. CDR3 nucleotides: TGTGCCAGCAGTCGACAGGGGGCTAGAAGGGAGCAGTACTTC. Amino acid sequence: CASSRQGARREQYF.

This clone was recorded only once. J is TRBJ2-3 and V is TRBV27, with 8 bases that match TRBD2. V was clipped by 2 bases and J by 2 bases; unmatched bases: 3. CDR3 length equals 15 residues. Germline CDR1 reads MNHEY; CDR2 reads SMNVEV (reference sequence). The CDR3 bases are TGTGCCAGCAGTTTAACGGGACTAGACACAGATACGCAGTATTTT. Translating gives CASSLTGLDTDTQYF.

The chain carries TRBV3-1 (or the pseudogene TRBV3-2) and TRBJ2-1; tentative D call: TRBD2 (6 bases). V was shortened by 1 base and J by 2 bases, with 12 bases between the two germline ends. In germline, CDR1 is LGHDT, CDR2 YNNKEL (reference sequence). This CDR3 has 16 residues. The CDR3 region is CASSQGYVAAYNEQFF. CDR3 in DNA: TGTGCCAGCAGCCAAGGATACGTAGCGGCCTACAATGAGCAGTTCTTC.

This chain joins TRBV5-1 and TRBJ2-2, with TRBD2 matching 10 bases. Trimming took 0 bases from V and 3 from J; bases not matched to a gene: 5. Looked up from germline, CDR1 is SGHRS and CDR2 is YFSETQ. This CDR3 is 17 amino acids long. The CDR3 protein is CASSLDRLAGDTGELFF. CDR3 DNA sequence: TGCGCCAGCAGCTTGGATCGGCTAGCGGGGGACACCGGGGAGCTGTTTTTT.

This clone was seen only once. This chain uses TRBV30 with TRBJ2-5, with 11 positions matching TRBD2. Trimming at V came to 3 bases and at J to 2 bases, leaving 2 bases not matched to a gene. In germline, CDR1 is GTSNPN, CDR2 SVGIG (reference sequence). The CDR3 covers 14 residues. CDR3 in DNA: TGTGCCTGGAGGGGACTAGCGGTTCAAGAGACCCAGTACTTC. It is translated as CAWRGLAVQETQYF.

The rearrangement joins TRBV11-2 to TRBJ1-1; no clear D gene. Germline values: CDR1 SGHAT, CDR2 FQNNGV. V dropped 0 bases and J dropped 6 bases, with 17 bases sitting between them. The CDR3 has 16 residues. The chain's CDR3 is CASSLDFGGYGSEAFF. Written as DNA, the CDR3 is TGTGCCAGCAGCTTAGATTTCGGAGGGTATGGCTCTGAAGCTTTCTTT.

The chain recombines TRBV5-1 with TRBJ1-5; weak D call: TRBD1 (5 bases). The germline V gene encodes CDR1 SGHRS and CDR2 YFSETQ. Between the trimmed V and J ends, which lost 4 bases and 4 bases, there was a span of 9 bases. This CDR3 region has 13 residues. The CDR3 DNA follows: TGCGCCAGCAGCGTGGCAGGGAATCAGCCCCAGCATTTT. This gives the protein CASSVAGNQPQHF.

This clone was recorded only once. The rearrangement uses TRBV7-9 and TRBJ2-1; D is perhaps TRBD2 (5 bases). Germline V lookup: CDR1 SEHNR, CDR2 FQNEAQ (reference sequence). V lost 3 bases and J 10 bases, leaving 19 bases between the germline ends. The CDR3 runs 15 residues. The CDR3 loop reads CASSLYGGLNGEQFF. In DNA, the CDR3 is TGTGCCAGCAGCTTGTACGGAGGCCTCAACGGAGAGCAGTTCTTC. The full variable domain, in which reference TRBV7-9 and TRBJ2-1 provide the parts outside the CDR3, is DTGVSQNPRHKITKRGQNVTFRCDPISEHNRLYWYRQTLGQGPEFLTYFQNEAQLEKSRLLSDRFSAERPKGSFSTLEIQRTEQGDSAMYLCASSLYGGLNGEQFFGPGTRLTVL.

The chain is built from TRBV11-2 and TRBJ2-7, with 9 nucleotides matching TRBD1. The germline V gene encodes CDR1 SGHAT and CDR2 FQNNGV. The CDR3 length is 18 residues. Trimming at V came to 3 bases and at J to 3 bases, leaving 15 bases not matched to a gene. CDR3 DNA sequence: TGTGCCAGCAGCTTTCGGGACAGGGCCCAGTCCACGCACTACGAGCAGTACTTC. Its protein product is CASSFRDRAQSTHYEQYF.

CDR3: CASSLFGGWGQEYNEQFF. DNA for the CDR3: TGTGCCAGCAGCTTATTTGGGGGATGGGGACAGGAATACAATGAGCAGTTCTTC. The chain carries TRBV7-9 and TRBJ2-1; 8 bases map to TRBD1. Trimming took 2 bases from V and 4 from J; bases not matched to a gene: 13. This CDR3 is built from 18 residues. CDR1 and CDR2 from the germline V gene are SEHNR and FQNEAQ (reference sequence).

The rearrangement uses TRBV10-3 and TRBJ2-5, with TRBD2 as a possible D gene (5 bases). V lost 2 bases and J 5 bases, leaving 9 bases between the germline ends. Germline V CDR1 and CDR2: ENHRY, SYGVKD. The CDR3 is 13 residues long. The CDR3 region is CAISERTGETQYF. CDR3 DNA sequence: TGTGCCATCAGTGAGAGAACGGGGGAGACCCAGTACTTC.

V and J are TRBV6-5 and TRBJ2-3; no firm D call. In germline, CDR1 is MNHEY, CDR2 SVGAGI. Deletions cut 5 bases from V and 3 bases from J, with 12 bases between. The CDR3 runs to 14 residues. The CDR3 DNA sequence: TGTGCCAGCAGTATCCTGGGTATAACAGATACGCAGTATTTT. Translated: CASSILGITDTQYF.

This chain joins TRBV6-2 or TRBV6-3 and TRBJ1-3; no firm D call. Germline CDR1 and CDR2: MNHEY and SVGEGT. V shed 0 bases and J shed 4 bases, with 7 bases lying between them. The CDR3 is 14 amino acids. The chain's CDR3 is CASSYSGDGNTIYF. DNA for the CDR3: TGTGCCAGCAGTTACTCTGGAGACGGAAACACCATATATTTT.

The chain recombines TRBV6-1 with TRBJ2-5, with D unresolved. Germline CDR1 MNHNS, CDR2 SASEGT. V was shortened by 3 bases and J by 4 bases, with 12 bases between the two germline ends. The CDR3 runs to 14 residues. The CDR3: CASSESWSAETQYF. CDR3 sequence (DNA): TGTGCCAGCAGTGAGAGTTGGTCCGCAGAGACCCAGTACTTC.